This record covers a single TCR beta chain. Its antigen is still unknown. The sample originates from a study of cytomegalovirus exposure and HLA in healthy donors. Study-level points and caveats: Per a later analysis, 15,000 to 20,000 TCR beta sequences showed association with HLA alleles at 0.05 false discovery rate. One cluster of highly shared sequence variants probably arose as a sequencing artifact.

The CDR3 runs to 14 residues. The V and J ends lost 5 bases and 8 bases, in that order; junction bases with no gene match: 7. CDR1 and CDR2 from the germline V gene are SNHLY and FYNNEI. PCR amplification relied on 60 Vbeta primers (plus 13 Jbeta primers). TCRdb's table, derived via immunoSEQ multiplex PCR, lists solely in-frame clones and lacks some. The repertoire holds over 110,000 clones, with about 80% as singletons. The V gene is TRBV2, the J gene TRBJ2-1; TRBD1 matches at 9 bases. Sample: PBMCs. The sequence was obtained from a woman aged 55-70 years in good health and CMV-seropositive. CDR3 sequence reads: CASSTQGAKDEQFF. CDR3 DNA sequence: TGTGCCAGCAGTACACAGGGGGCCAAGGATGAGCAGTTCTTC.